This is a list of T cell receptor beta chains from one sample in a study of blood T cell repertoires in COVID-19. The repertoire was sequenced with immunoSEQ multiplex PCR; TCRdb's copy has only in-frame clones and lacks some. The repertoire has around 200,000 clones, roughly 84% of them found once; the top ten carry 4.5% to 5%. Sequencing was performed on peripheral blood. The receptors originated from a woman older than 75 with acute or convalescent COVID-19. Both conserved end residues are part of each CDR3. D genes are given only for firm matches. Size is stated for part of the rows, as once, few or many counts, or as a class when the clone is expanded.

J gene,D gene,V gene,clone size,CDR3 DNA,CDR3 protein
TRBJ2-3,-,TRBV19,-,TGTGCCAGTAGTATTTTGACTCACCTTAGCACAGATACGCAGTATTTT,CASSILTHLSTDTQYF
TRBJ2-3,-,TRBV11-1,-,TGTGCCAGCAGCCTTAATAGCTGGGTGGGTTTTGAAACGCAGTATTTT,CASSLNSWVGFETQYF
TRBJ2-5,-,TRBV19,-,TGTGCCAGTAGTATAACGGGTATCCAAGAGACCCAGTACTTC,CASSITGIQETQYF
TRBJ2-3,-,TRBV5-1,few,TGCGCCAGCAGCTTGGGACTGTTACGCACAGATACGCAGTATTTT,CASSLGLLRTDTQYF
TRBJ2-3,-,TRBV24-1,-,TGTGCCACCAGTGACAGTTTTAGCACAGATACGCAGTATTTT,CATSDSFSTDTQYF
TRBJ2-5,-,TRBV7-2,-,TGTGCCAGCAGCTTAATGGGGCGACTGCTTACCGGGCAAGAGACCCAGTACTTC,CASSLMGRLLTGQETQYF
TRBJ1-3,-,TRBV7-3,-,TGTGCCAGCAGCGCTTTGGGGGGGCTTGGAAACACCATATATTTT,CASSALGGLGNTIYF
TRBJ1-3,TRBD1,TRBV11-2,-,TGTGCCAGCAGCTCGGGACAGGGGGCATCCGGAAACACCATATATTTT,CASSSGQGASGNTIYF
TRBJ1-2,TRBD1,TRBV2,-,TGTGCCAACCAGGACAGGGGGCTTAACTATGGCTACACCTTC,CANQDRGLNYGYTF
TRBJ1-5,-,TRBV2,once,TGTGCCAGCGCCCTCTCCAGCGGCAATCAGCCCCAGCATTTT,CASALSSGNQPQHF
TRBJ2-1,-,TRBV18,-,TGTGCAACTTCCGGGAGTGGCTACAATGAGCAGTTCTTC,CATSGSGYNEQFF
TRBJ1-1,TRBD1,TRBV2,-,TGTGCCAGCAGAGCCGGACAGGCATTGAACACTGAAGCTTTCTTT,CASRAGQALNTEAFF
TRBJ2-5,-,TRBV5-1,-,TGCGCCAGCAGCTTAATAAGGGGTGGGGAAGAGACCCAGTACTTC,CASSLIRGGEETQYF